This T cell receptor (beta chain) was sequenced for a study of T cell responses to AZD1222 COVID-19 vaccine (dated by TCRdb to the early 2020s). Study-wide context: AZD1222 recipients given second doses at about 4 weeks or at about 12 weeks were pooled, since spike-specific TCR depth and breadth were not found to differ between the two schedules. Trial participants were enrolled by age into subgroups of 18-55, 56-69 and 70-plus years, and around 150, 28 and 57 TCR-sequenced participants, respectively, were included in these subgroups. A total of approximately 230 trial participants underwent TCR sequencing, of whom about 200 received two doses of AZD1222 and approximately 25 received two doses of the MenACWY control vaccine. Findings and caveats that apply to the study as a whole: Vaccine-associated CD4 TCRs spanned the whole spike protein, with dominant responses in regions 160-218 and 743-854. Conclusions about previously exposed vaccinees are limited, since just six AZD1222 recipients were seropositive for SARS-CoV-2 at baseline. Participants were mostly white British, with more females than males. The authors suggested clonal diversity may have been underestimated. Reportedly, close to half of the unique spike-specific TCRs recognized epitopes lying outside the regions that are mutated in the B.1.351 and B.1.1.7 variants. In the small 56-69-year group, the increase in depth fell short of significance, most likely because of low power. A significant rise in spike-specific TCR breadth and depth was observed after two AZD1222 doses relative to day 0 and relative to MenACWY recipients. No day 14 peak-response samples were available, so repertoires were characterized only after the peak T cell response.

The CDR3 regions of human TCRbeta chains were analyzed by immunosequencing. As for how the authors treated the data: Repertoire TCRs were checked for matches against a reference library of SARS-CoV-2-specific TCRs that had been generated using the MIRA antigen-specificity platform. Breadth was defined as the fraction of unique TCRs that were SARS-CoV-2-associated, and depth was defined as the fraction of total T cells that were SARS-CoV-2-associated. Using the MIRA data, every spike-specific TCR was mapped to the spike region that the TCR reacted to and assigned to either a CD4 or a CD8 class. Log10-transformed breadth and depth values were compared by one-way ANOVA with Sidak's multiple comparisons tests. TCRdb retrieved this table from immuneACCESS and kept in-frame rearrangements only. Not all clones are present; in checked studies, unresolved V genes account for under half, and no reason is known for the remainder. V, J and clone size are those of that table, while D and trimming were read from the DNA. Recorded for this sample are roughly 140,000 clones; less than 95% of them occurred a single time. About 2% of the sample goes to the ten largest clones.

The time point label on this specimen signifies: baseline before first vaccination. Samples from vaccinated people were obtained from the UK trials COV001 and COV002, which included a single-blind randomized controlled phase 2/3 trial of AZD1222 (ChAdOx1 nCoV-19) in healthy adults. Trial participant PBMC samples were collected at day 0 and day 28 after the second dose for TCRbeta chain sequencing. About this clone itself: Its antigen is currently not known. No much larger clone exists at a distance of one base, and base qualities are not known.

The CDR3 sequence holds 15 residues, the cysteine and phenylalanine included. Only the CDR3 DNA is retained, 45 bases long and in frame from the first base. The germline V gene encodes CDR1 SGHRS and CDR2 YFSETQ. The germline ends are 12 bases apart after V is trimmed by 0 bases and J by 2 bases. The material sequenced was peripheral blood, taken on day 0 of AZD1222 vaccination. The chain couples TRBV5-1 to TRBJ2-7; 5 matching bases give a weak D call of TRBD2. The TCR was taken from an adult in good health. This receptor has the CDR3 CASSLVQRTPYEQYF. The sequence in DNA is TGCGCCAGCAGCTTGGTACAGCGGACCCCCTACGAGCAGTACTTC. When the CDR3 is completed using the reference TRBV5-1 and TRBJ2-7 genes on either side, the full variable domain is KAGVTQTPRYLIKTRGQQVTLSCSPISGHRSVSWYQQTPGQGLQFLFEYFSETQRNKGNFPGRFSGRQFSNSRSEMNVSTLELGDSALYLCASSLVQRTPYEQYFGPGTRLTVT.